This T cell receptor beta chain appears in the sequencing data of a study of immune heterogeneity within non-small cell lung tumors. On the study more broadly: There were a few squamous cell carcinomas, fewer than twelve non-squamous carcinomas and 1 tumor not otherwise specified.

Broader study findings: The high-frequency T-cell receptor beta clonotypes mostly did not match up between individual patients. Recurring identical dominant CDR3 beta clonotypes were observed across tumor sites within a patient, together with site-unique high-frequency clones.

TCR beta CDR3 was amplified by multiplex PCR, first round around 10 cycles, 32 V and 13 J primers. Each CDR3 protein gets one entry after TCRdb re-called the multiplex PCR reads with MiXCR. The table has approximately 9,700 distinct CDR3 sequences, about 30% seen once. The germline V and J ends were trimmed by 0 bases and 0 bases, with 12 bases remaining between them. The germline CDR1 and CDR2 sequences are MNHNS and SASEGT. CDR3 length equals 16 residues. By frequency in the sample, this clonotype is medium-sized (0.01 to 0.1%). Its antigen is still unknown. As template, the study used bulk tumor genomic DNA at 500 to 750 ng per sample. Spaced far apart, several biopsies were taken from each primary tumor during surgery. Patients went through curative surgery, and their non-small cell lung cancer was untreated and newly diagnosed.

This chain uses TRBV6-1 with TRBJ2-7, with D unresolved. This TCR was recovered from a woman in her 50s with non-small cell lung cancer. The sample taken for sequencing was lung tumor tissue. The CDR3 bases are TGTGCCAGCAGTGAAGCCCTTACGGACGGCTCCTACGAGCAGTACTTC. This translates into CASSEALTDGSYEQYF.